This T cell receptor beta chain appears in the sequencing data of a study of CD8+CD57+ T cells in acquired aplastic anemia. Genomic DNA, the template, was used for profiling of the TCR beta VDJ and CDR3. Each CDR3 protein gets one entry after TCRdb re-called the reads with MiXCR. This sample has 200,000 to 300,000 distinct CDR3 sequences; more than 40% occur once, and the top ten carry approximately 8%. This clonotype was observed a single time. All sequencing subjects had displayed CD8+CD57+ cell expansion on flow cytometry. Input material: sorted CD4+, CD8+, or CD8+CD57+ T cells (not recorded which) from PBMCs. This TCR came from a human donor with aplastic anemia.

CDR3 sequence reads: CASRPPTFIGNTIYF. The CDR3 coding sequence is TGTGCCAGCAGACCCCCGACCTTTATCGGAAACACCATATATTTT. The chain carries TRBV7-9 and TRBJ1-3; no definite D call. V was shortened by 6 bases and J by 4 bases, with 16 bases between the two germline ends. CDR3 length: 15 amino acids. Germline lookup yields CDR1 SEHNR and CDR2 FQNEAQ (reference sequence).